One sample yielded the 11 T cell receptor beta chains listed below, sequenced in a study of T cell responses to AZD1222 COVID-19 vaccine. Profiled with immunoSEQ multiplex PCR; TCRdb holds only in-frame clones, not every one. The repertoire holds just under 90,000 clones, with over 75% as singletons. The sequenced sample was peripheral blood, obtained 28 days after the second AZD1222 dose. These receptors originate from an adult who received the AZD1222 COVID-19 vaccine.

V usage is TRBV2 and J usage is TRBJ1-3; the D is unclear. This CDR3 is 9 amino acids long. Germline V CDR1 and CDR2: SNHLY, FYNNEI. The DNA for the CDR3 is TGTAAAGGGTTGTACACCATATATTTT. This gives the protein CKGLYTIYF.

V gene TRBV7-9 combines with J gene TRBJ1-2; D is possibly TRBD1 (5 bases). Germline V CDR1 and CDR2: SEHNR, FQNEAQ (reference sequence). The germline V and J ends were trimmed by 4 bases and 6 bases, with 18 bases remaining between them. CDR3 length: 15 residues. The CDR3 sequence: CASSSTDRPWHGYTF. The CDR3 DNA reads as TGTGCCAGCAGCTCCACCGACAGACCTTGGCATGGCTACACCTTC.

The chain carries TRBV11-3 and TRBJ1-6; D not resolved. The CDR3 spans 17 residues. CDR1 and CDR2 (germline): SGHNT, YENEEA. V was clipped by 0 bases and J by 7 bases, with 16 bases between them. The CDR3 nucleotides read TGTGCCAGCAGCTTAGAAGTCGGCCTTCTTGGGAATTCACCCCTCCACTTT. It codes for CASSLEVGLLGNSPLHF.

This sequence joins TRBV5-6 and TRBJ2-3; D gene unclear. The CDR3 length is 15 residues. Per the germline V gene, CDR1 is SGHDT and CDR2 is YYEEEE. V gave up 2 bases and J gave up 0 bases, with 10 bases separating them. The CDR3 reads CASSFFGSSTDTQYF. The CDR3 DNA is TGTGCCAGCAGCTTTTTTGGGTCTAGCACAGATACGCAGTATTTT.

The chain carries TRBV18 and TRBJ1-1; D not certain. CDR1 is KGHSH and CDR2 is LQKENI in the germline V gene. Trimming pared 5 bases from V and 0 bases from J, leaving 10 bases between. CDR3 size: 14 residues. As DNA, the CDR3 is TGTGCCAGCTCAGGTACGGATCTGAACACTGAAGCTTTCTTT. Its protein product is CASSGTDLNTEAFF.

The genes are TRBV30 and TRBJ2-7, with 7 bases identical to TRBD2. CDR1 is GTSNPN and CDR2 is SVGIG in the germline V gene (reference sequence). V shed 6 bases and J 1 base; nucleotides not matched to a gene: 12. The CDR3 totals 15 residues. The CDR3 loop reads CACSGFQGGSYEQYF. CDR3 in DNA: TGTGCCTGTTCAGGGTTTCAGGGAGGGTCCTACGAGCAGTACTTC. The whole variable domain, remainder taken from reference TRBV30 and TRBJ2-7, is SQTIHQWPATLVQPVGSPLSLECTVEGTSNPNLYWYRQAAGRGLQLLFYSVGIGQISSEVPQNLSASRPQDRQFILSSKKLLLSDSGFYLCACSGFQGGSYEQYFGPGTRLTVT.

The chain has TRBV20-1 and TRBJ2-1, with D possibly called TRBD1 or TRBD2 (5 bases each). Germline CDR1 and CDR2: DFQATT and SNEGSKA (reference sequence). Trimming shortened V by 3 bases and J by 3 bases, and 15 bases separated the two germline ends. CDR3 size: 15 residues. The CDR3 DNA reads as TGCAGTGCTAGTTTCGTGGGGGACCTCTACAATGAGCAGTTCTTC. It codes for CSASFVGDLYNEQFF.

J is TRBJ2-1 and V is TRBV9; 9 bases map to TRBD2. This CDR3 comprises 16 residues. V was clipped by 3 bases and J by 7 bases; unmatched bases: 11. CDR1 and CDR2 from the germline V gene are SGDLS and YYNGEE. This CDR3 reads CASSAYGAGGHNEQFF. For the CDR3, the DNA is TGTGCCAGCAGCGCCTATGGGGCGGGGGGGCATAATGAGCAGTTCTTC.

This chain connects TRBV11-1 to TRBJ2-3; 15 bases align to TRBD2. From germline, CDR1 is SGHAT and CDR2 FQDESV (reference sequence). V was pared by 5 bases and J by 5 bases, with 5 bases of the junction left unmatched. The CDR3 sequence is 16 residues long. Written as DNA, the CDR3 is TGTGCCAGCAGCCAGGGACTAGCGGGGGGAGAAGATACGCAGTATTTT. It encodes CASSQGLAGGEDTQYF.

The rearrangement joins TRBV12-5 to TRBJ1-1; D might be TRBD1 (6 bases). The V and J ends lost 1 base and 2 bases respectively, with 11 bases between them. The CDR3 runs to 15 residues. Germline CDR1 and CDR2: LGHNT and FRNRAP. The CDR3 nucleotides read TGTGCTAGTGGTTTGGGGGTAGGGGGAAACACTGAAGCTTTCTTT. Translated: CASGLGVGGNTEAFF.

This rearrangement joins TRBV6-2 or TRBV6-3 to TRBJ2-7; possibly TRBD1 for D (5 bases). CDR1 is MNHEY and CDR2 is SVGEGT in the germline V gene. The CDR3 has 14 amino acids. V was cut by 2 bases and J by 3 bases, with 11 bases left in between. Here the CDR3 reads CASSYQGLIYEQYF. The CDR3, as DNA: TGTGCCAGCAGTTACCAGGGCCTGATCTACGAGCAGTACTTC.